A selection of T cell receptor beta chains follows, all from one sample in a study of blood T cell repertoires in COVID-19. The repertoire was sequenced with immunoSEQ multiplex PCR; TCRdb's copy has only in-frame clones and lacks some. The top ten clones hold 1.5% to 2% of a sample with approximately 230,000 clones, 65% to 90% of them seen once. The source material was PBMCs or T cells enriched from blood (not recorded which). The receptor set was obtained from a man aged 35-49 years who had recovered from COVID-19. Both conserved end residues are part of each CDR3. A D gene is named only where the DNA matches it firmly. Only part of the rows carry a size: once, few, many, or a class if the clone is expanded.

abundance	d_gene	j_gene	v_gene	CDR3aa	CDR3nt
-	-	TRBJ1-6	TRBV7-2	CASSFPSDSPLHF	TGTGCCAGCAGCTTCCCAAGCGATTCACCCCTCCACTTT
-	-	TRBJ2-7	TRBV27	CASSLGQSYEQYF	TGTGCCAGCAGTTTAGGGCAGAGCTACGAGCAGTACTTC
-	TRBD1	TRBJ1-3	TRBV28	CASRDSSGNTIYF	TGTGCCAGCCGGGACAGCTCTGGAAACACCATATATTTT
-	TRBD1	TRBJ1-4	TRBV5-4	CASSAPQGATNEKLFF	TGTGCCAGCAGCGCCCCGCAGGGGGCCACTAATGAAAAACTGTTTTTT
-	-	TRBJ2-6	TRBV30	CAWRSFTGDFLRSGANVLTF	TGTGCCTGGAGGAGTTTCACTGGGGACTTTTTACGCTCTGGGGCCAACGTCCTGACTTTC
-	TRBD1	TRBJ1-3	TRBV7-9	CARSRGGGADTIYF	TGTGCCAGGAGCAGGGGAGGGGGCGCGGACACCATATATTTT
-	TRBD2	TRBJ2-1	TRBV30	CAWSVKAGDLNEQFF	TGTGCCTGGAGTGTAAAAGCGGGAGATCTCAATGAGCAGTTCTTC
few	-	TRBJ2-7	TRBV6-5	CAMGYTGGSYEQYF	TGTGCCATGGGGTACACCGGGGGTTCCTACGAGCAGTACTTC
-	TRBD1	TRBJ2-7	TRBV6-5	CASSRGTGKYEQYF	TGTGCCAGCAGCCGTGGGACAGGGAAGTACGAGCAGTACTTC
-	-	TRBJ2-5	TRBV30	CAWRGLETQYF	TGTGCCTGGAGGGGGCTTGAGACCCAGTACTTC
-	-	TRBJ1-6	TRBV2	CASSDRSSYNSPLHF	TGTGCCAGCAGTGATCGGAGCTCCTATAATTCACCCCTCCACTTT
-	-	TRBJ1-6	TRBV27	CASSSTGNYSPLHF	TGTGCCAGCAGTTCGACGGGGAACTATTCACCCCTCCACTTT
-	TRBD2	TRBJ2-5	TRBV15	CATSRGGTSGRDETQYF	TGTGCCACCAGCAGAGGAGGGACTAGCGGGAGGGATGAGACCCAGTACTTC
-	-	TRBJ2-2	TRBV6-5	CASNRFSNTGELFF	TGTGCCAGCAATCGGTTCTCGAACACCGGGGAGCTGTTTTTT
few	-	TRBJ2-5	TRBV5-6	CASSPTNSGTQYF	TGTGCCAGCAGCCCGACTAACTCTGGGACCCAGTACTTC
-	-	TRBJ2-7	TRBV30	CAWSPNGFYEQYF	TGTGCCTGGAGCCCCAACGGGTTCTACGAGCAGTACTTC
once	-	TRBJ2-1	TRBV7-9	CASSPPRVNNEQFF	TGTGCCAGCAGCCCGCCCCGCGTGAACAATGAGCAGTTCTTC
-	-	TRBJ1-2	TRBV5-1	CASSRAGGGQVYGYTF	TGCGCCAGCAGCCGCGCCGGCGGGGGGCAGGTCTATGGCTACACCTTC
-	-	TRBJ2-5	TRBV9	CASSSSGVQETQYF	TGTGCCAGCAGCAGTTCGGGGGTCCAAGAGACCCAGTACTTC
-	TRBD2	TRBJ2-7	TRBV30	CAWSLGLGRQYF	TGTGCCTGGAGTTTGGGACTAGGGCGGCAGTACTTC
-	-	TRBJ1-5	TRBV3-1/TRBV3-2	CASSQDTGFQPQHF	TGTGCCAGCAGCCAAGATACGGGGTTTCAGCCCCAGCATTTT
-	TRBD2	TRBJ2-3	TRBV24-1	CATSDRASGTSLYTDTQYF	TGTGCCACCAGTGACCGTGCTAGCGGGACCTCTCTCTACACAGATACGCAGTATTTT
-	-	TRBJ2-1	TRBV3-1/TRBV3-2	CASSQASVDNEQFF	TGTGCCAGCAGCCAAGCTTCAGTGGACAATGAGCAGTTCTTC
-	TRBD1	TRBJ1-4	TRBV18	CASSLRDSSYEKLFF	TGTGCCAGCTCACTCCGGGACAGCTCTTATGAAAAACTGTTTTTT
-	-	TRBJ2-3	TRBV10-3	CAIQEGLPSTDTQYF	TGTGCCATTCAAGAGGGTTTACCATCCACAGATACGCAGTATTTT
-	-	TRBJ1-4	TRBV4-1	CASSQGGKGGTREKLFF	TGCGCCAGCAGCCAAGGAGGAAAGGGGGGGACAAGGGAAAAACTGTTTTTT
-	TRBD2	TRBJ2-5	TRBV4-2	CVSSQERGGQETQYF	TGTGTCAGCAGCCAAGAGCGGGGGGGCCAAGAGACCCAGTACTTC
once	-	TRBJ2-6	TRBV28	CASSSQRGSGANVLTF	TGTGCCAGCAGTTCCCAAAGGGGCTCTGGGGCCAACGTCCTGACTTTC
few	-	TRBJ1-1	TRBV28	CASSPATVMNTEAFF	TGTGCCAGCAGTCCAGCGACAGTAATGAACACTGAAGCTTTCTTT
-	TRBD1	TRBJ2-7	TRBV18	CASSDREYYEQYF	TGTGCCAGCTCAGACAGGGAGTACTACGAGCAGTACTTC
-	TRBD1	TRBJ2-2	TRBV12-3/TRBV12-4	CASPRGGSGELFF	TGTGCCAGCCCCCGAGGGGGCAGCGGGGAGCTGTTTTTT
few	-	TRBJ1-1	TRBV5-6	CASSYLRGNTEAFF	TGTGCCAGCAGCTACCTCAGGGGGAACACTGAAGCTTTCTTT
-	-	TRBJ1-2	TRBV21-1	CASSKDVSGTGVSGNYGYTF	TGTGCCAGCAGCAAAGACGTGAGCGGGACAGGGGTATCGGGGAACTATGGCTACACCTTC
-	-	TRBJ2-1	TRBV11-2	CASTTRVYNEQFF	TGTGCCAGCACAACGCGGGTCTACAATGAGCAGTTCTTC
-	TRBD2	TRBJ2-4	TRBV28	CASSLWTSGDLKNIQYF	TGTGCCAGCAGTTTGTGGACTAGCGGAGATCTCAAAAACATTCAGTACTTC
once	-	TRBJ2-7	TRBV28	CASFAGFEQYF	TGTGCCAGCTTCGCAGGGTTCGAGCAGTACTTC
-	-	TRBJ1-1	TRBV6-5	CASMQGMNTEAFF	TGTGCCAGCATGCAGGGCATGAACACTGAAGCTTTCTTT
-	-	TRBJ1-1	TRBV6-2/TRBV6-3	CASSLGARTEAFF	TGTGCCAGCAGTTTGGGGGCGAGGACTGAAGCTTTCTTT
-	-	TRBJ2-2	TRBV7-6	CASSFSRVTGELFF	TGTGCCAGCAGCTTTTCCAGGGTCACCGGGGAGCTGTTTTTT
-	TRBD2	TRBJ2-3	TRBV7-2	CASSNSGGEGTDTQYF	TGTGCCAGCAGCAATAGCGGGGGTGAGGGCACAGATACGCAGTATTTT
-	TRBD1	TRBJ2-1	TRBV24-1	CATSNNRQGAYNEQFF	TGTGCCACCAGTAACAATAGACAGGGGGCCTACAATGAGCAGTTCTTC
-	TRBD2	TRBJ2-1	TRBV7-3	CASSLTSGTSANEQFF	TGTGCCAGCAGCTTAACATCCGGGACTAGCGCCAATGAGCAGTTCTTC
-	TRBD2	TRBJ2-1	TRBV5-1	CASSGTSGTVREQFF	TGCGCCAGCAGCGGTACTAGCGGTACTGTAAGGGAGCAGTTCTTC
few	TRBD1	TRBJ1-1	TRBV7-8	CASSSYRGRNTEAFF	TGTGCCAGCAGCTCCTACAGGGGGCGGAACACTGAAGCTTTCTTT
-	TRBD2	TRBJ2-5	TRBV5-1	CASSLGLAWETQYF	TGCGCCAGCAGCCTGGGACTAGCCTGGGAGACCCAGTACTTC
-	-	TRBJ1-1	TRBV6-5	CATTTSLNTEAFF	TGTGCCACCACAACCTCCCTGAACACTGAAGCTTTCTTT
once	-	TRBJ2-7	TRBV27	CASSLTGPREQYF	TGTGCCAGCAGTTTAACAGGCCCTAGGGAGCAGTACTTC
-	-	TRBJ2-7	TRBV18	CASSPTGEDYEQYF	TGTGCCAGCTCACCCACGGGGGAAGACTACGAGCAGTACTTC
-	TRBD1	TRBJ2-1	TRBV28	CASVSSGTGFGNEQFF	TGTGCCAGCGTAAGCTCCGGGACAGGGTTTGGGAATGAGCAGTTCTTC
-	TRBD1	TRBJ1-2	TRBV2	CASSENGDRGTKGYTF	TGTGCCAGCAGTGAAAATGGTGACAGGGGTACGAAGGGCTACACCTTC
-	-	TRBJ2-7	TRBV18	CASSPSSDEQYF	TGTGCCAGCTCGCCCTCCTCAGACGAGCAGTACTTC
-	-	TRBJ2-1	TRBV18	CASSPPSGIGEQFF	TGTGCCAGCTCACCCCCCTCCGGGATCGGTGAGCAGTTCTTC
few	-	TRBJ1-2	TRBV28	CASSRYGYTF	TGTGCCAGCAGCAGGTATGGCTACACCTTC
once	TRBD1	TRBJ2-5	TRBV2	CASSEYQGTGETQYF	TGTGCCAGCAGTGAATATCAGGGGACAGGAGAGACCCAGTACTTC
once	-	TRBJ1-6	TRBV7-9	CASSLVLQAYSPLHF	TGTGCCAGCAGCTTAGTCCTCCAGGCGTATTCACCCCTCCACTTT